These T cell receptor beta chains were read from a single sample in a study of CD8+ T cells in alopecia areata. Repertoires were generated with immunoSEQ multiplex PCR, while TCRdb's copy carries only in-frame clones and drops some. This table holds around 150,000 clones, roughly 60% found once. What was sequenced was CD8+ T cells sorted from blood. These receptors were taken from a human donor in good health. Both conserved end residues are part of each CDR3. The D gene is left open where the match is weak. Rows give clone size only sometimes, using once, few, many, or a class for an expanded clone.

D gene,J gene,V gene,clone size,CDR3 protein,CDR3 DNA
-,TRBJ2-7,TRBV27,-,CASGRDSYEQYF,TGTGCCAGCGGCCGGGATAGCTACGAGCAGTACTTC
-,TRBJ2-5,TRBV11-1,-,CASSLGPSVETQYF,TGTGCCAGCAGCTTAGGACCATCCGTGGAGACCCAGTACTTC
-,TRBJ2-3,TRBV29-1,-,CSVRAGDPSTDTQYF,TGCAGCGTTCGGGCGGGCGATCCTAGCACAGATACGCAGTATTTT
TRBD2,TRBJ2-3,TRBV29-1,-,CSVDGTRTDTQYF,TGCAGCGTTGACGGGACTAGGACAGATACGCAGTATTTT
TRBD1,TRBJ1-5,TRBV7-2,-,CASSSTGTGYSNQPQHF,TGTGCCAGCAGCTCAACCGGGACAGGTTATAGCAATCAGCCCCAGCATTTT
-,TRBJ2-5,TRBV29-1,-,CSVELPDGKETQYF,TGCAGCGTTGAACTCCCGGATGGAAAGGAGACCCAGTACTTC
TRBD2,TRBJ2-7,TRBV9,-,CASSPPGRRDEQYF,TGTGCCAGCAGCCCCCCCGGGAGGAGAGACGAGCAGTACTTC
TRBD1,TRBJ2-1,TRBV27,-,CASSSQGQRVYNEQFF,TGTGCCAGCAGTTCCCAGGGACAGCGAGTCTACAATGAGCAGTTCTTC
TRBD2,TRBJ2-5,TRBV5-1,-,CASSQGLAGVLETQYF,TGCGCCAGCAGCCAGGGACTAGCGGGAGTGTTGGAGACCCAGTACTTC
TRBD1,TRBJ1-1,TRBV7-9,once,CASSLVGQGIANTEAFF,TGTGCCAGCAGCTTAGTGGGACAGGGGATTGCGAACACTGAAGCTTTCTTT
-,TRBJ1-1,TRBV28,-,CASTRGAGQNTEAFF,TGTGCCAGCACCCGGGGGGCAGGGCAAAACACTGAAGCTTTCTTT
-,TRBJ1-5,TRBV9,-,CASSVGLAGQPQHF,TGTGCCAGCAGCGTTGGGTTGGCGGGTCAGCCCCAGCATTTT